These 28 T cell receptor beta chains came from one sample sequenced in a study of blood T cell repertoires in COVID-19. Assay: immunoSEQ multiplex PCR; the TCRdb copy retains only in-frame clones and omits some. The repertoire has fewer than 300,000 clones, roughly 85% of them found once; the top ten carry approximately 5%. Sequencing input: peripheral blood. The origin of the receptors is a man aged 50 or older with active or convalescent COVID-19.

This chain connects TRBV18 to TRBJ2-2, with unresolved D. The CDR3 loop spans 14 amino acids. Trimming took off 3 bases at V and 3 bases at J, with 8 bases between the two ends. The germline V gene encodes CDR1 KGHSH and CDR2 LQKENI. The CDR3 sequence: CASSPLRDTGELFF. The CDR3 bases are TGTGCCAGCTCACCTCTCCGTGACACCGGGGAGCTGTTTTTT.

The chain carries TRBV12-3 or TRBV12-4 and TRBJ2-3, with D unclear. The CDR3 loop spans 11 amino acids. V lost 10 bases to trimming and J lost 0 bases, with 5 bases between them. The CDR3 here is CATQSTDTQYF. The CDR3 DNA reads as TGTGCCACCCAGAGCACAGATACGCAGTATTTT.

The genes are TRBV11-2 and TRBJ2-7, with a weak D call TRBD2 (5 bases). The V end lost 4 bases, the J end lost 5 bases, and 15 bases lay between the germline ends. Germline assignment: CDR1 SGHAT and CDR2 FQNNGV. The CDR3 covers 14 residues. The CDR3 DNA reads TGTGCCAGCAGCTCCGCTAGCAGGCGCAACGAGCAGTACTTC. This sequence encodes CASSSASRRNEQYF.

V gene TRBV6-5 combines with J gene TRBJ1-5; no reliable D call. V shed 6 bases and J shed 0 bases, with 6 bases lying between them. Germline CDR1 reads MNHEY; CDR2 reads SVGAGI. This CDR3 region has 13 residues. The CDR3 spells CASSRYSNQPQHF. In DNA form, the CDR3 reads TGTGCCAGCAGCCGTTATAGCAATCAGCCCCAGCATTTT.

J is TRBJ2-1 and V is TRBV5-5; tentative D call: TRBD1 (7 bases). This CDR3 region has 14 residues. The germline V gene encodes CDR1 SGHKS and CDR2 YYEKEE (reference sequence). Trimming cost V 4 bases and J 1 base, with 9 bases left between them. The CDR3 sequence: CASSAGQSYNEQFF. For the CDR3, the DNA is TGTGCCAGCAGCGCGGGACAGTCCTACAATGAGCAGTTCTTC.

The chain combines TRBV27 with TRBJ2-1; TRBD1 matches at 7 bases. The ends lost 6 bases at V and 13 bases at J; junction bases unmatched: 9. Germline V gene sequence: CDR1 MNHEY, CDR2 SMNVEV (reference sequence). This CDR3 is 12 amino acids long. The CDR3 loop reads CASSPDRVVQFF. In DNA, the CDR3 is TGTGCCAGCAGCCCAGACAGGGTGGTACAGTTCTTC.

J is TRBJ1-1 and V is TRBV2; a weak D match, TRBD1 (5 bases). Trimming stripped 5 bases from V and 3 bases from J, with 10 bases between. CDR3 length: 13 amino acids. Germline CDR1 is SNHLY and CDR2 is FYNNEI. The CDR3 DNA is TGTGCCAGCAGTTCCAGGGTTGACACTGAAGCTTTCTTT. Amino acid sequence: CASSSRVDTEAFF.

This rearrangement joins TRBV24-1 to TRBJ1-1; 7 nucleotides align to TRBD1. V shed 3 bases, J shed 10 bases, and the junction held 10 bases outside the gene matches. Germline CDR1 and CDR2: KGHDR and SFDVKD. The CDR3 has 14 residues. CDR3 nucleotide sequence: TGTGCCACCAGTGATCCGTCGACAGGGTGGGGAGCTTTCTTT. It yields the protein CATSDPSTGWGAFF.

Only a few counts were recorded for this clone. The chain employs TRBV24-1 and TRBJ2-1; TRBD1 is a possible D gene (6 bases). The CDR3 extends over 15 amino acids. The V and J ends lost 3 bases and 6 bases respectively, with 14 bases between them. Germline V gives CDR1 KGHDR, CDR2 SFDVKD. CDR3 nucleotides: TGTGCCACCAGTGATGCCAGGTACAGGGCCAATGAGCAGTTCTTC. Amino acids: CATSDARYRANEQFF.

This chain joins TRBV27 and TRBJ1-2, with 7 bases aligning to TRBD1. CDR1 is MNHEY and CDR2 is SMNVEV in the germline V gene (reference sequence). Trimming at V came to 5 bases and at J to 6 bases, leaving 6 bases not matched to a gene. The CDR3 has 13 residues. The CDR3 DNA reads as TGTGCCAGCAGTCAGACAGGGAGGAATGGCTACACCTTC. It specifies CASSQTGRNGYTF.

The gene calls are TRBV5-1 and TRBJ1-5, with D hard to call. Germline V gives CDR1 SGHRS, CDR2 YFSETQ. V shed 0 bases and J shed 5 bases, with 9 bases lying between them. This CDR3 contains 14 residues. The CDR3 DNA is TGCGCCAGCAGCTTGGGCGGGGTCGATCAGCCCCAGCATTTT. Its translation: CASSLGGVDQPQHF.

This clone was detected only once. The chain uses TRBV6-5 and TRBJ1-2, with TRBD1 identical over 7 bases. The CDR3 length is 13 residues. Germline V gene sequence: CDR1 MNHEY, CDR2 SVGAGI. Losses at the gene ends were 7 bases for V and 5 bases for J; bases not matched to a gene: 7. The CDR3 reads CASTPGQLYGYTF. The CDR3, as DNA: TGTGCCAGCACCCCGGGACAGCTATATGGCTACACCTTC.

The gene calls are TRBV6-5 and TRBJ2-5, with TRBD2 matching 11 bases. Losses at the gene ends were 4 bases for V and 4 bases for J; bases not matched to a gene: 5. Germline CDR1 is MNHEY and CDR2 is SVGAGI. The CDR3 length is 15 residues. The CDR3 sequence is CASSWLAGGGETQYF. The CDR3 bases are TGTGCCAGCAGTTGGCTAGCGGGAGGAGGAGAGACCCAGTACTTC.

V gene TRBV5-1 combines with J gene TRBJ1-4; 8 bases map to TRBD1. Germline V CDR1 and CDR2: SGHRS, YFSETQ. The CDR3 has 14 residues. V lost 5 bases, J lost 7 bases, and 7 bases stayed unmatched. CDR3 loop: CASRPGTGGEKLFF. In nucleotides, the CDR3 is TGCGCCAGCAGACCCGGGACAGGAGGTGAAAAACTGTTTTTT.

The V call is TRBV6-1, the J call TRBJ1-2, with D hard to call. From germline, CDR1 is MNHNS and CDR2 SASEGT. This CDR3 spans 14 amino acids. Trimming left V 3 bases short and J 3 bases short, with 11 bases between. This chain's CDR3 is CASSDRGTYYGYTF. The CDR3, as DNA: TGTGCCAGCAGTGATCGGGGAACCTACTATGGCTACACCTTC.

J is TRBJ1-3 and V is TRBV5-4, with D possibly TRBD1 on 6 matching bases. The CDR3 has 16 amino acids. The germline V and J ends were trimmed by 0 bases and 2 bases, with 12 bases remaining between them. The germline CDR1 and CDR2 sequences are SGHNT and YYREEE (reference sequence). The CDR3 DNA follows: TGTGCCAGCAGCTTGGGAGTAGGGGGACCTGGAAACACCATATATTTT. Translated: CASSLGVGGPGNTIYF.

This chain links TRBV9 with TRBJ2-7; maybe TRBD2 (5 bases). Deletions cut 4 bases from V and 3 bases from J, with 20 bases between. There are 16 residues in the CDR3. Germline CDR1 is SGDLS and CDR2 is YYNGEE. The CDR3 DNA reads TGTGCCAGCAGCCCCCGGGATCCTAAAATCTGCTACGAGCAGTACTTC. Amino acids: CASSPRDPKICYEQYF.

This clone appeared once. The V and J genes are TRBV6-5 and TRBJ1-2; D may be TRBD1 (5 bases). This CDR3 is built from 13 residues. Trimming took 5 bases from V and 1 from J, leaving 8 bases between them. Looked up from germline, CDR1 is MNHEY and CDR2 is SVGAGI. The CDR3 loop is CASSQGRNYGYTF. The CDR3 DNA is TGTGCCAGCAGTCAGGGCCGTAACTATGGCTACACCTTC.

The rearrangement joins TRBV10-3 to TRBJ1-2; D call uncertain. Germline V gene data show CDR1 as ENHRY and CDR2 as SYGVKD. The germline V and J ends were trimmed by 0 bases and 8 bases, with 7 bases remaining between them. This CDR3 has 12 amino acids. The CDR3 DNA sequence: TGTGCCATCAGTGAGTCCGACGGGGGCTACACCTTC. Amino acids: CAISESDGGYTF.

The gene calls are TRBV10-1 and TRBJ2-2; D may be TRBD2 (5 bases). CDR1 and CDR2 (germline): WNHNN, SYGVQD (reference sequence). This CDR3 comprises 14 residues. Trimming took off 4 bases at V and 8 bases at J, with 14 bases between the two ends. The CDR3 bases are TGCGCCAGCAGTGTCCGGACGGGAACGGGGGAGCTGTTTTTT. Translation: CASSVRTGTGELFF.

This chain joins TRBV30 and TRBJ1-1; a weak D match, TRBD1 (5 bases). Trimming removed 7 bases from V and 4 bases from J, with 13 bases in between. CDR1 is GTSNPN and CDR2 is SVGIG in the germline V gene (reference sequence). The CDR3 has 12 amino acids. The CDR3 DNA reads as TGTGCCTCTAGAAGACAGTCCACTGAAGCTTTCTTT. The encoded protein is CASRRQSTEAFF.

This clone was observed once. DNA of the CDR3: TGTGCCAGCAGCCGAGACAGGGCCTCCTACAATGAGCAGTTCTTC. Protein product: CASSRDRASYNEQFF. The V call is TRBV7-9, the J call TRBJ2-1, with 7 bases identical to TRBD1. Germline CDR1 and CDR2: SEHNR and FQNEAQ (reference sequence). This CDR3 has 15 residues. Germline trimming cut 5 bases from V and 0 bases from J; bases unmatched to any gene: 4.

This clone occurred a few times. The J gene is TRBJ1-1, the V gene TRBV5-4; weak D call: TRBD1 (5 bases). V shed 4 bases and J shed 2 bases, with 15 bases lying between them. This CDR3 contains 15 residues. CDR1 and CDR2 (germline): SGHNT, YYREEE (reference sequence). The CDR3 region is CASSAGGVRNTEAFF. Here the CDR3 DNA reads TGTGCCAGCAGCGCCGGGGGGGTTCGAAACACTGAAGCTTTCTTT. The whole variable domain, remainder taken from reference TRBV5-4 and TRBJ1-1, is ETGVTQSPTHLIKTRGQQVTLRCSSQSGHNTVSWYQQALGQGPQFIFQYYREEENGRGNFPPRFSGLQFPNYSSELNVNALELDDSALYLCASSAGGVRNTEAFFGQGTRLTVV.

The genes are TRBV28 and TRBJ1-6; 7 bases align to TRBD1. The trim removed 6 bases at V and 0 bases at J, leaving 11 bases unmatched. The CDR3 is 18 residues long. Germline V gene sequence: CDR1 MDHEN, CDR2 SYDVKM. This CDR3 is CASSPVTGSSSYNSPLHF. CDR3 DNA: TGTGCCAGCAGCCCGGTGACAGGGTCCAGCTCCTATAATTCACCCCTCCACTTT. The full variable domain, completed using reference TRBV28 and TRBJ1-6, is DVKVTQSSRYLVKRTGEKVFLECVQDMDHENMFWYRQDPGLGLRLIYFSYDVKMKEKGDIPEGYSVSREKKERFSLILESASTNQTSMYLCASSPVTGSSSYNSPLHFGNGTRLTVT.

The rearrangement joins TRBV3-1 (or the pseudogene TRBV3-2) to TRBJ2-7, with 7 bases aligning to TRBD2. The CDR3 consists of 16 residues. The V segment lost 1 base and the J segment 5 bases; nucleotides outside the gene matches: 11. Germline V gives CDR1 LGHDT, CDR2 YNNKEL (reference sequence). CDR3 sequence: CASSQGRSGRRDEQYF. CDR3 sequence (DNA): TGTGCCAGCAGCCAAGGTCGGTCCGGGAGGAGGGACGAGCAGTACTTC.

The genes are TRBV6-1 and TRBJ1-2; TRBD1 matches at 10 bases. Per germline, CDR1 MNHNS and CDR2 SASEGT. The CDR3 runs 14 residues. With 2 bases clipped from V and 4 bases from J, the junction kept 1 base outside the gene matches. CDR3 nucleotides: TGTGCCAGCAGTGAATGGACAGGGGGCTATGGCTACACCTTC. Amino acid sequence: CASSEWTGGYGYTF.

The chain carries TRBV4-3 and TRBJ2-1; possible D gene TRBD2, 5 bases. The CDR3 loop spans 13 amino acids. Germline CDR1 reads LGHNA; CDR2 reads YSLEER. Trimming stripped 0 bases from V and 14 bases from J, with 14 bases between. The CDR3 DNA sequence: TGCGCCAGCAGCCAAGATAGGGCACTAGATAAGTTCTTC. Translating gives CASSQDRALDKFF.

This chain links TRBV7-9 with TRBJ2-7, with 7 bases matching TRBD2. Germline CDR1 reads SEHNR; CDR2 reads FQNEAQ (reference sequence). There are 14 residues in the CDR3. V dropped 1 base and J dropped 6; count of bases not matched to a gene: 6. Here the CDR3 DNA reads TGTGCCAGCAGCTTAGGCAGGACTAGAGGCGAGCAGTACTTC. Encoded protein: CASSLGRTRGEQYF.